Listed here is a single T cell receptor beta chain. Per the germline V gene, CDR1 is SGHTA and CDR2 is FQGNSA. V lost 5 bases to trimming and J lost 2 bases, with 9 bases between them. The CDR3 is 13 residues long. This specimen belongs to a study of blood T cell repertoires in COVID-19. Study background: T cells, B-cell-depleted T cells, or PBMCs provided the cDNA or gDNA that served as material.

Produced via immunoSEQ multiplex PCR; TCRdb's table is partial and in-frame only. In the table there are some 260,000 clones, 88% of which are singletons. The chain links TRBV7-2 to TRBJ1-1; D is possibly TRBD1 (5 bases). Sequences were obtained from peripheral blood. This clonotype originated in a human donor in a cohort sampled during active COVID-19. CDR3 amino acids: CASSQRGNTEAFF. Here the CDR3 DNA reads TGTGCCAGCAGCCAAAGGGGTAACACTGAAGCTTTCTTT.